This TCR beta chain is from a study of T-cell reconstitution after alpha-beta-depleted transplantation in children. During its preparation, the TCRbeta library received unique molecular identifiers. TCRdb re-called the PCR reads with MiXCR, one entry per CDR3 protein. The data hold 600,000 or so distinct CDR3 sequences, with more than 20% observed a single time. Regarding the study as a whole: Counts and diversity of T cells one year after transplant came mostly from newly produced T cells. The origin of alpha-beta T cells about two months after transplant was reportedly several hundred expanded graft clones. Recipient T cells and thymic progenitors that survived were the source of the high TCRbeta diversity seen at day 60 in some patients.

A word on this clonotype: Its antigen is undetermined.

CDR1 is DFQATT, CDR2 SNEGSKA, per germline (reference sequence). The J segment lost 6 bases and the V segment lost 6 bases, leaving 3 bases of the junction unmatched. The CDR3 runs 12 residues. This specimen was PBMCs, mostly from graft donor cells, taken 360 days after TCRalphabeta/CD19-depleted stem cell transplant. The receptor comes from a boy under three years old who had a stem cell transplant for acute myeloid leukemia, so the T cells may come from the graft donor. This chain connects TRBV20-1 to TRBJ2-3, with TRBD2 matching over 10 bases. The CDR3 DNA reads TGCAGTGCAGTAGCGGGGGGTGATACGCAGTATTTT. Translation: CSAVAGGDTQYF.